Following are 15 T cell receptor beta chains from one sample sequenced in a study of T cell repertoires in cytomegalovirus infection. From the reads, TCRdb called clonotypes with MiXCR, one entry per CDR3 protein. The data hold some 940,000 distinct CDR3 sequences, with around 32% observed a single time. Their target antigens are unknown. Source: cultured CD8+ T cells from PBMCs, taken from culture after CMV antigen stimulation. These receptors all come from a human donor in good health (CMV status not recorded). Some clones in this sample may be carry-over from other donors' samples.

The sample holds a few counts of this clonotype. The rearrangement joins TRBV6-5 to TRBJ1-1; D perhaps matches TRBD1 (5 bases). Germline CDR1 and CDR2: MNHEY and SVGAGI. V was shortened by 4 bases and J by 1 base, with 16 bases between the two germline ends. The CDR3 sequence is 16 residues long. CDR3 in DNA: TGTGCCAGCAGTTCATTCCCTGTTGGACAGAACACTGAAGCTTTCTTT. Amino acid sequence: CASSSFPVGQNTEAFF.

This chain joins TRBV6-8 and TRBJ2-4; 9 bases map to TRBD1. CDR1 and CDR2 (germline): MNHGY, SAAAGT. The length of the CDR3 is 16 residues. J gave up 1 base and V 4 bases, and 5 bases lay outside the gene matches. As DNA, the CDR3 is TGTGCCAGCAGTTCCCTCGACAGGGGGGCCAAAAACATTCAGTACTTC. This gives the protein CASSSLDRGAKNIQYF.

The genes are TRBV6-5 and TRBJ2-7; no definite D call. Per the germline V gene, CDR1 is MNHEY and CDR2 is SVGAGI. V was clipped by 6 bases and J by 1 base, with 10 bases between them. The CDR3 covers 13 residues. This CDR3 is CASRDPRSYEQYF. The CDR3 DNA follows: TGTGCCAGCAGGGACCCCCGATCCTACGAGCAGTACTTC.

V is TRBV15 and J is TRBJ2-2, with 7 bases that match TRBD1. Germline CDR1 LNHNV, CDR2 YYDKDF (reference sequence). V was clipped by 5 bases and J by 3 bases; unmatched bases: 15. The CDR3 has 18 amino acids. The DNA of the CDR3 is TGTGCCACCAGCTTCTCGAACCGGGACAGCATTGACACCGGGGAGCTGTTTTTT. As protein: CATSFSNRDSIDTGELFF.

This chain links TRBV11-2 with TRBJ1-1; D not resolved. The V gene's germline CDR1 is SGHAT and CDR2 FQNNGV. V was clipped by 8 bases and J by 12 bases, with 22 bases between them. This CDR3 region has 13 residues. CDR3 in amino acids: CASSRGRELITFF. The CDR3, as DNA: TGTGCCAGCTCACGAGGTAGAGAGTTGATAACTTTCTTT.

This chain uses TRBV4-1 with TRBJ1-1; maybe TRBD1 (6 bases). With 3 bases removed from V and 0 bases from J, the gap between germline ends came to 11 bases. The CDR3 has 15 residues. Germline CDR1 is MGHRA and CDR2 is YSYEKL. Here the CDR3 DNA reads TGCGCCAGCAGCCAGCAACAGGGCATGAACACTGAAGCTTTCTTT. Its translation: CASSQQQGMNTEAFF.

A word on this clonotype: A much more abundant neighbour one base away suggests this may be a read error. The V gene is TRBV7-8, the J gene TRBJ1-1, with no clear D. CDR3 length equals 14 residues. Germline CDR1 reads SGHVS; CDR2 reads FQNEAQ. CDR3 protein: CANSPFPGNTEAFF. CDR3 DNA sequence: TGTGCCAACAGCCCGTTCCCTGGGAACACTGAAGCTTTCTTT.

This clonotype was detected only a few times. CDR3 nucleotide sequence: TGTGCCAGCAGTCGGAGTGGGACATCTGAAGCTTTCTTT. Residues: CASSRSGTSEAFF. The chain recombines TRBV7-3 with TRBJ1-1; maybe TRBD1 (6 bases). The V gene's germline CDR1 is SGHTA and CDR2 FQGTGA. This CDR3 has 13 amino acids. The V gene lost 6 bases and the J gene lost 6 bases, with 14 bases spanning the gap.

The count of this clonotype is one. The chain joins TRBV19 to TRBJ2-6; D possibly corresponds to TRBD1 (6 bases). The germline gives CDR1 LNHDA, CDR2 SQIVND (reference sequence). The CDR3 consists of 17 residues. The ends were cut back, 3 bases at V and 0 bases at J, with 12 bases in the middle. CDR3: CASSIVRQVSGANVLTF. CDR3 bases: TGTGCCAGTAGTATTGTGAGACAGGTCTCTGGGGCCAACGTCCTGACTTTC.

This clonotype was detected only a few times. This rearrangement joins TRBV10-3 to TRBJ1-1, with D unclear. V was pared by 2 bases and J by 4 bases, with 11 bases between. Germline CDR1 ENHRY, CDR2 SYGVKD. The CDR3 is made up of 14 amino acids. The CDR3 region is CAISETDQGTEAFF. CDR3 sequence (DNA): TGTGCCATCAGTGAGACTGACCAAGGCACTGAAGCTTTCTTT.

The chain recombines TRBV15 with TRBJ2-7; the D gene is possibly TRBD1 (5 bases). The V end was cut by 3 bases, the J end by 4 bases, with 13 bases between. Germline CDR1 LNHNV, CDR2 YYDKDF (reference sequence). The CDR3 consists of 14 residues. The CDR3 sequence: CATSSPTDNYEQYF. CDR3 nucleotides: TGTGCCACCAGCAGCCCGACAGATAATTACGAGCAGTACTTC.

The sample holds many counts of this clonotype. The chain couples TRBV6-1 to TRBJ2-1; D is unresolved. Trimming cost V 5 bases and J 0 bases, with 14 bases left between them. The CDR3 totals 16 residues. The V gene's germline CDR1 is MNHNS and CDR2 SASEGT. CDR3 sequence reads: CASSFPTASSYNEQFF. CDR3 nucleotides: TGTGCCAGCAGTTTCCCAACGGCCAGCTCCTACAATGAGCAGTTCTTC.

The rearrangement links TRBV7-9 to TRBJ2-2, with 13 bases fitting TRBD2. The CDR3 consists of 17 residues. Germline CDR1 and CDR2: SEHNR and FQNEAQ (reference sequence). The junction had 12 bases not matched to a gene; V was cut back by 10 bases and J by 4 bases. The CDR3 DNA follows: TGTGCCAACTTCGGACTAGCGGGGGCCCCGGGCACCGGGGAGCTGTTTTTT. It codes for CANFGLAGAPGTGELFF.

This clonotype was recorded a few times. J is TRBJ1-1 and V is TRBV7-8; a weak D match, TRBD1 (5 bases). CDR1 and CDR2 from the germline V gene are SGHVS and FQNEAQ. The CDR3 length is 15 residues. V lost 3 bases to trimming and J lost 4 bases, with 15 bases between them. The CDR3 DNA reads as TGTGCCAGCAGCTTTATCAGGGTTGACCTCACTGAAGCTTTCTTT. Its translation is CASSFIRVDLTEAFF.

This clonotype was counted many times. J is TRBJ2-2 and V is TRBV4-2; 8 nucleotides line up with TRBD1. Germline CDR1 reads LGHNA; CDR2 reads YNFKEQ. This CDR3 region has 15 residues. Trimming at V came to 2 bases and at J to 7 bases, leaving 6 bases not matched to a gene. The CDR3 bases are TGTGCCAGCAGCCAAAGTCAGGGGGCCGGCGGGGAGCTGTTTTTT. This encodes CASSQSQGAGGELFF.